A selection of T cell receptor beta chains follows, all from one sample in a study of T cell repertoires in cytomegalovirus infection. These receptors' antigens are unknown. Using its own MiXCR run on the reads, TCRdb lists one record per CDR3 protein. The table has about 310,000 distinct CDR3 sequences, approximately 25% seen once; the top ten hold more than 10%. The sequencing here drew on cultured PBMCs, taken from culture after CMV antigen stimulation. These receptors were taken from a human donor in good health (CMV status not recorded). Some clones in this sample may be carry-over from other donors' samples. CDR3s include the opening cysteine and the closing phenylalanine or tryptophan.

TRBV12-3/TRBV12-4	CASSGVLGLDEFF
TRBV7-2	CASSSPGHLYEQYF
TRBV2	CASKGGRNSYNEQFF
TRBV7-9	CASSLGHRDRGDWEQYF
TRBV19	CASRSGLAYGYTF
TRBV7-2	CASSLELHDSYEQYF
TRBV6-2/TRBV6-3	CASSLGRLEQYF
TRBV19	CASKSREGPTDTQYF
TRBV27	CASSPDRSSYNEQFF
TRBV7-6	CASSAAPENAEAFF
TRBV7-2	CASSLPNRASYEQYF
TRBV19	CASSLRAVTNTEAFF
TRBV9	CASSVSSTLAGGYNEQFF
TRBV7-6	CASSLGPRLAGRNEQFF
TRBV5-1	CASSSQRQGAPEQYF
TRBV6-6	CASSSRQERELRSPLHF
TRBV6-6	CASSSVGGGQFF
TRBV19	CASSQTSGRLNEQFF
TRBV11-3	CASSGPGTSGRAYNEQFF
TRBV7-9	CASSLPLAVGTYEQYF
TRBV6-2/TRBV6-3	CASSYQRLAGGPSLADTQYF
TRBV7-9	CASSLTQEQFF
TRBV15	CATSRDPGTSHEQFF
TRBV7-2	CASSWGGRGTYNEQFF
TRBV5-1	CASSLESGSGGETQYF
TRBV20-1	CSARVGPSGRESGATDTQYF
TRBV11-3	CASSPTGTYVEAFF
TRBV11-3	CASSRGSDTQYF
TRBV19	CATGPSQQALGVWGYTF
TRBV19	CASRPLMAAYNEQFF
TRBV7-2	CASSLRLAGETQYF
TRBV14	CASSQETWWGGELFF
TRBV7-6	CASSGQGSRGETQYF
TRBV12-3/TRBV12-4	CASSPRGISNQPQHF
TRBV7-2	CASSQGRGTRQVGEQFF
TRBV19	CASSPGTGGYETQYF
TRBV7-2	CASSPPPSGRVEQYF
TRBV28	CASSPGRSLAKNIQYF
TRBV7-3	CASSLYGGNTEAFF
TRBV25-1	CASSEQGLAGGSGATDTQYF
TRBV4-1	CASSRATGSVTEAFF
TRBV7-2	CASSLNRYQPQHF
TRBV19	CASRHGHGQGRQPQHF
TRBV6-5	CASSLVPRSLDEQFF
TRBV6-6	CASSYSSKGAPGLATNSYEQYF
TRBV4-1	CASSQVFAGAESEKLFF
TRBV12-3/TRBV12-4	CASKGLDTGELFF
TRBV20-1	CSARGDRGRVNQPQHF
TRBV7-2	CASSPNRPPLGIMTGLEQYF
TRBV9	CASSTRDRGYTF
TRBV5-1	CASSGGQGAPMNTEAFF
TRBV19	CASRTTDSYSNQPQHF